The T cell receptor beta chain described here comes from a study of blood T cells in healthy people across ages (dated by TCRdb to 2013 to 2016). About the study as a whole: In model experiments, roughly one uniquely barcoded TCR beta cDNA molecule per two T cells was captured by template switching. The study analyzed two additional independent replicas of 1 million unique cDNA reads from the same blood draw for two donors, one aged 18 to 29 and one aged 80 or older. The donors were divided into four age groups: young (average around 16 years), middle-aged (about 39), aged (under 70) and long-lived (roughly 86). The study measured age-related changes in TCR beta repertoire diversity using deep sequencing normalized with unique cDNA molecular identifiers.

The investigation overall reported the following: Observed TCR beta diversity per million T cells fell roughly linearly with age, and a significant reduction was already apparent by age roughly 40. Bulk unsorted PBMC profiling prevented conclusive comparison of naive and antigen-experienced compartments. Observed TCR beta diversity correlated strongly with the percentage of naive T cells measured by flow cytometry. The long-lived group showed more naive CD4+ T cells, fewer expanded clones and increased TCR diversity than the aged group, suggesting age selection. Estimates of total diversity based on one million sequenced T cells were considered lower bounds and underestimates. Because donor CMV infection status was unknown, age-related changes in expanded clonotypes were potentially confounded.

The roughly 38 donors, aged about 6 to 95 years, were systemically healthy Caucasian individuals from Russia. Each donor gave about 9.7 milliliters of peripheral blood, drawn into EDTA-treated Vacutainer tubes. Ficoll-Paque density-gradient centrifugation was used to isolate PBMCs, with at least 6.5 million per sample. Total RNA was extracted from PBMCs with Trizol reagent, with at least 6 micrograms obtained per sample. Naive CD45RAhigh/CD27high T cell percentages were measured by flow cytometry on a PBMC aliquot from every donor. Note on this clonotype: The specificity of this receptor is unknown. A much more abundant neighbour one base away suggests this may be a read error.

Relative to germline, V is 3 bases shorter and J is 6 bases shorter, with 7 bases between their ends. Via the germline V gene, CDR1 is SGHDT and CDR2 YYEEEE. The CDR3 starts with the cysteine, ends with the phenylalanine, and has 12 residues. The entry retains the CDR3 DNA only, 36 bases that are in frame from base 1. The library was obtained by 5' RACE. TCRdb lists the instrument as Illumina HiSeq 2500. A second about 7 to 12 cycle PCR used a sample-barcoded 5' primer and a J-beta primer mix. A template-switch 5' adaptor carrying 12 random nucleotides introduced a unique molecular identifier onto each TCR beta cDNA molecule. Each sample yielded at least 3 million CDR3-containing paired-end reads. The Mint cDNA synthesis kit, primed by a TRBC-specific oligonucleotide, was used to synthesize first-strand cDNA from all RNA. Following uracil-DNA glycosylase treatment, a first 18-cycle PCR with universal primers M1SS and BC2_uni_R was performed on all cDNA. As for the original processing: For normalization, 1 million high-quality reads were randomly selected from each sample, with every read carrying a distinct molecular identifier. Reads sharing molecular identifiers were discarded rather than binned into consensus sequences. MiTCR, run with a Q25 quality threshold and the strictest error-elimination algorithm, handled CDR3 identification, clonotype clustering and error correction. A nonparametric unseen species model with Euler transformation was used to estimate a lower bound on total TCR beta diversity. TCRdb reanalyzed the raw reads on its own, using fastp at Q25 for trimming and MiXCR for clone calling, and kept in-frame beta chains. Identical CDR3 protein sequences are pooled into one entry, listed with their most common genes and DNA. The V and J calls shown here were made by TCRdb, not taken from the authors' results. A total of roughly 1,100,000 distinct CDR3 sequences appear in this sample, 25% of them only once. Less than 0.85% of the sample comes from the top ten.

This sample also appeared in a second study, on T cells of mothers and their children. The second investigation adds: Nine systemically healthy Caucasian individuals, comprising three mothers and their six children, were included as donors. cDNA synthesis consumed the entire amount of extracted RNA, loaded at approximately 1.6 ug RNA in each 15 ul reaction. Sample barcodes and 2-4 random nucleotides were added via the M1S primer in the second PCR. Over 9 million TCR beta CDR3 reads were obtained for each mother, and 2.5 million to 3.5 million reads were obtained for each child. Thymic selection similarly shapes TCR recombination output in related and unrelated pairs, with minor effect from inherited differences. Normalized repertoire overlap was always found to be slightly, but never significantly, higher in related mother-child pairs than in unrelated mother-child pairs. Persistent microchimeric T cell clones were not detected, at a sensitivity of approximately 98 clones per million clonotypes. To look for features that set related mother-child pairs apart from unrelated individuals, the researchers ran deep NGS to compare the TCR beta repertoires of mothers and children. On average, the children were approximately 11 +/- 4 years old, while the mothers were about 38 +/- 4 years old. Libraries were sequenced on Illumina HiSeq 2000 with 100+100 nt paired-end reads after adapter ligation with NEBNext reagents. To avoid cross-contamination, the mother libraries and the child libraries were prepared a month apart and sequenced in separate runs. For each donor, somewhere between roughly 500,000 and 2,100,000 distinct TCR beta clonotypes were identified. Naive TCR beta clonotypes were estimated from low-frequency clonotypes matched to each donor's FACS-determined naive share, without sorting.

The sequencing sample was made of blood. The rearrangement combines TRBV5-6 with TRBJ2-1; no D segment can be confidently identified. This TCR was sampled from a girl aged 2-15 years in good health. This receptor has the CDR3 CASSSYGNEQFF. The DNA sequence is as follows: TGTGCCAGCAGCTCATACGGCAATGAGCAGTTCTTC.